This T cell receptor beta chain appears in the sequencing data of a study of T-cell reconstitution after alpha-beta-depleted transplantation in children. The TCRbeta library incorporated unique molecular identifiers. MiXCR, run by TCRdb on the PCR reads, gives a single entry per CDR3 protein. The table records around 600,000 distinct CDR3 sequences, 16% of them present only once. The table lists this clonotype with a few counts. The V end was cut by 4 bases, the J end by 12 bases, with 10 bases between. This CDR3 has 12 amino acids. The germline CDR1 and CDR2 sequences are MGHRA and YSYEKL. This clonotype was sampled from a human donor who donated a stem cell graft to a child with acute myeloid leukemia. The source was PBMCs from the stem cell graft donor, collected from the stem cell graft. The chain is built from TRBV4-1 and TRBJ1-6; the D gene is possibly TRBD1 (5 bases). CDR3 sequence (DNA): TGCGCCAGCAGCCTACTCGGGGGACCCCTCCACTTT. This translates into CASSLLGGPLHF.